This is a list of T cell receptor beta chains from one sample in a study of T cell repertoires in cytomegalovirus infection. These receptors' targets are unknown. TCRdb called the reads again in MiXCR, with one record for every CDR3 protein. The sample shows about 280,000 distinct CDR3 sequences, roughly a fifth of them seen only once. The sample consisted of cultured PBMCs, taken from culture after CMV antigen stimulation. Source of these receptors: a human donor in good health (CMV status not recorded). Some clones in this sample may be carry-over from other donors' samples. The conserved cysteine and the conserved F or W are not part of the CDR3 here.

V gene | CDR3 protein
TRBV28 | ASSSTRKTQY
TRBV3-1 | ASSQGPLSPLH
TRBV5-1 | ASSLGGGSYEQY
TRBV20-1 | SARDLLAGTEEQF
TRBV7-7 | ASSPSSGSEYNEQF
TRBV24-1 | ATSDSRAHYNEQF
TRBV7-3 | ASSPLPPGLSRAGELF
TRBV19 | ASRDRGRNGYT
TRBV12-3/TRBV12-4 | ASTPGYDYEQY
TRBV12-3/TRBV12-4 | ASTPPGGLGELF
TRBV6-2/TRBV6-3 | ASSQEGGPPITEAF
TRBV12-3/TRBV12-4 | ASSLTSTNQPQH
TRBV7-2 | ASSDQMASYNEQF